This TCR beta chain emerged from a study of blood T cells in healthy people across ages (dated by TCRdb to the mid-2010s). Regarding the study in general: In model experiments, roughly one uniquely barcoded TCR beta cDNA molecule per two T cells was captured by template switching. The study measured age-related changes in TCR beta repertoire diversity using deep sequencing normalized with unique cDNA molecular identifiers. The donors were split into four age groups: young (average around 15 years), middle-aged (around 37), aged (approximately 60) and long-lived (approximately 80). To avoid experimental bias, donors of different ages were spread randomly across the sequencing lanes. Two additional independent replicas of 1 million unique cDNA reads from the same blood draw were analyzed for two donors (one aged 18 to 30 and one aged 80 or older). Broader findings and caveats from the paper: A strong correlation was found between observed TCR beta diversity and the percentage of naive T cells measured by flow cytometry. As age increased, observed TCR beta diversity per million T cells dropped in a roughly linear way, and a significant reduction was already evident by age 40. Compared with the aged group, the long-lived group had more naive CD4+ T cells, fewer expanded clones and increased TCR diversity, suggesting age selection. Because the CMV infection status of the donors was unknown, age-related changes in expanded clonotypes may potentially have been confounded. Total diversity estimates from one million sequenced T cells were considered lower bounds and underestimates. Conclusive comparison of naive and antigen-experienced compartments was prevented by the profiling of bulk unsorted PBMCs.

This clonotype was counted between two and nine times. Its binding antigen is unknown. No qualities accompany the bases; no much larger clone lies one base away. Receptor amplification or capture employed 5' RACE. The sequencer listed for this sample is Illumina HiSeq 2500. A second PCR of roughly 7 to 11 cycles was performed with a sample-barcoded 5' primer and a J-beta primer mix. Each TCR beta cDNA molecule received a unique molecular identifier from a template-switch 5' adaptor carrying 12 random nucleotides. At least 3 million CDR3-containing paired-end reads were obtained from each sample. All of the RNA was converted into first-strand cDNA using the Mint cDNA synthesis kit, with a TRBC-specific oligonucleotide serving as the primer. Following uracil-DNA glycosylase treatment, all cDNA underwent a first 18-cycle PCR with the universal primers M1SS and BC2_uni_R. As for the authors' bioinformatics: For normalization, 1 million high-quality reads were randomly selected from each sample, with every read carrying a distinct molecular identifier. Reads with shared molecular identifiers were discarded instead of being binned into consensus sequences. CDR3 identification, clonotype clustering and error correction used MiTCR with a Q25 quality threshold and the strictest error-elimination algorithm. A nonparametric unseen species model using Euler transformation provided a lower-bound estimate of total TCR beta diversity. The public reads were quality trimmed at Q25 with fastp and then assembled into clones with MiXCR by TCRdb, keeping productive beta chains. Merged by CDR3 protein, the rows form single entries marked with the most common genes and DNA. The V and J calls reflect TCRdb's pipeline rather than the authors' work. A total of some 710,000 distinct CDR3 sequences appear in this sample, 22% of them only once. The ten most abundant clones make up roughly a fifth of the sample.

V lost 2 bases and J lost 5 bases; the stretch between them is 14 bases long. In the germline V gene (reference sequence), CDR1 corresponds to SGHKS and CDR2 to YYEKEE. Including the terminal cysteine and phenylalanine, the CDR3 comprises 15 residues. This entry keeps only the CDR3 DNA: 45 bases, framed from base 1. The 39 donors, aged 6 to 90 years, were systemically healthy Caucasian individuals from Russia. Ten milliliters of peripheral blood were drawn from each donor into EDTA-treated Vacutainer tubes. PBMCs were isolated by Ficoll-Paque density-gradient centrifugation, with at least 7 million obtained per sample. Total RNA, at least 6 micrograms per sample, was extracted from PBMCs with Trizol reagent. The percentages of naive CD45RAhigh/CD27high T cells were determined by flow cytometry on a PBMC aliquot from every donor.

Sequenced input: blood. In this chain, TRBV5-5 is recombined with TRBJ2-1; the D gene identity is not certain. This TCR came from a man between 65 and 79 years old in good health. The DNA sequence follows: TGTGCCAGCAGCTTTCGAGACCCGGCCAACAATGAGCAGTTCTTC. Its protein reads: CASSFRDPANNEQFF.